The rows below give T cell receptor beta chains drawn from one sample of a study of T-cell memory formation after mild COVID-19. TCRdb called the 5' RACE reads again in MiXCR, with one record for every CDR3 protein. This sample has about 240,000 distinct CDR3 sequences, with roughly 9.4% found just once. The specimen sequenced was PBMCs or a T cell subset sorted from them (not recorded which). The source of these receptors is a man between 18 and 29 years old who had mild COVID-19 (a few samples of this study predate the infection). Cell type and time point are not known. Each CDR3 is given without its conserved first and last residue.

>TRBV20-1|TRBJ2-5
SAGPGPLETQY
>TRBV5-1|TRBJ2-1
ASSVTGTSFDEQF
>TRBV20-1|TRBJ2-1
SASFSSGGDEQF
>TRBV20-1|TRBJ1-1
SGFGGMNTEAF
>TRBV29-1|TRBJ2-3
SARQGSTDTQY
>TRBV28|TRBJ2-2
ASEVGTSNTGELF
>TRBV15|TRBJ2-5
ATSEGTGAQETQY
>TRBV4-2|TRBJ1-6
ASSDNSPLH
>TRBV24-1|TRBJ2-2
ATSTGSFTGELF
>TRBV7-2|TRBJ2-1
ASTNRRGANNEQF
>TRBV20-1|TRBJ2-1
SAKYNEQF
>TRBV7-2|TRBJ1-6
ASSLDRVPSPLH
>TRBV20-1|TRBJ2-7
SARDHGELGSYEQY
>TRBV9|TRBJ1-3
ASSVGTGNTIY
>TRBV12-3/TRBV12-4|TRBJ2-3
ASSPYLKRTDTQY
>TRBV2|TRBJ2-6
ASSERGTGANVLT
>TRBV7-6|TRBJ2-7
ASSLFPSGTGFSYEQY
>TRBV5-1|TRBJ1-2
ATTTGVKDGYT
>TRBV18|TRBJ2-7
ASSPSAGNEQY
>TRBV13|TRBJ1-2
ASSPRGYGYT
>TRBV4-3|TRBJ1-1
ASSQGASGAF
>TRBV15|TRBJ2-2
ATSSLGTSGGKNTGELF
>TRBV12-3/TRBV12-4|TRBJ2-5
ASTSGLTYPVETQY
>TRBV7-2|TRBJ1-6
ASGGPGYFGSYNSPLH
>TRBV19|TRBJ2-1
ASSPQGSGGRNEQF
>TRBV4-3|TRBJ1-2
ASSRTGFSGVGGYT
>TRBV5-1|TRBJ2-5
ASSWAAGGQETQY